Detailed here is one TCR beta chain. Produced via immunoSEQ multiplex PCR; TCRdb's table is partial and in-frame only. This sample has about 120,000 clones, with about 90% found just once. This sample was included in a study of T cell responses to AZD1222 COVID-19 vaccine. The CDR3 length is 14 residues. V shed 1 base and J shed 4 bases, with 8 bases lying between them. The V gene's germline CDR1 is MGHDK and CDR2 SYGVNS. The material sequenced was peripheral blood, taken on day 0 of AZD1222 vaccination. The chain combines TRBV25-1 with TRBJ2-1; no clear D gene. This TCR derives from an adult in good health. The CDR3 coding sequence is TGTGCCAGCAGTGAATCGTGGTCTTACAATGAGCAGTTCTTC. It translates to CASSESWSYNEQFF.